A selection of T cell receptor beta chains follows, all from one sample in a study of blood T cell repertoires in COVID-19. The protocol was immunoSEQ multiplex PCR, while the TCRdb copy is restricted to in-frame clones and leaves out a portion. The sample has more than 250,000 clones, around four fifths seen once. The sequencing sample was made of peripheral blood. The receptors were gathered from a woman in her forties or fifties with acute or convalescent COVID-19. Each CDR3 is given with its conserved first and last residue. The order of the fields is J gene, V gene, D gene, CDR3 protein, CDR3 DNA. D genes are given only for firm matches.

TRBJ2-3 | TRBV6-5 | TRBD2 | CASGRLARRTDTQYF | TGTGCCAGCGGGAGACTAGCGAGACGCACAGATACGCAGTATTTT
TRBJ1-2 | TRBV4-1 | TRBD1 | CASWGLRGGTGEGYTF | TGCGCCAGCTGGGGACTTAGAGGGGGGACAGGGGAAGGCTACACCTTC
TRBJ1-4 | TRBV12-5 | - | CASGLSPRTEKLFF | TGTGCTAGTGGTTTGAGTCCCAGAACTGAAAAACTGTTTTTT
TRBJ1-2 | TRBV19 | - | CASSIPGQINYGYTF | TGTGCCAGTAGTATCCCAGGACAGATCAACTATGGCTACACCTTC
TRBJ2-3 | TRBV5-8 | - | CASSLGTYTDTQYF | TGTGCCAGCAGCTTGGGGACTTACACAGATACGCAGTATTTT
TRBJ1-1 | TRBV5-1 | - | CASSLWGGSPTEAFF | TGCGCCAGCAGCTTATGGGGGGGGAGTCCCACTGAAGCTTTCTTT
TRBJ1-1 | TRBV7-9 | - | CASSLFEDTEAFF | TGTGCCAGCAGCTTATTTGAGGACACTGAAGCTTTCTTT
TRBJ2-1 | TRBV6-4 | TRBD1 | CASRDIAGTGINEQFF | TGTGCCAGCAGAGACATTGCCGGGACAGGGATCAATGAGCAGTTCTTC
TRBJ2-6 | TRBV12-5 | TRBD1 | CASGLGLGQGTGANVLTF | TGTGCTAGTGGTTTGGGGTTGGGACAGGGTACTGGGGCCAACGTCCTGACTTTC
TRBJ2-1 | TRBV19 | TRBD1 | CASSSTGTGINEQFF | TGTGCCAGTAGTTCGACCGGGACAGGGATTAATGAGCAGTTCTTC
TRBJ1-1 | TRBV30 | - | CAWNYFTEAFF | TGTGCCTGGAATTATTTCACTGAAGCTTTCTTT
TRBJ1-2 | TRBV19 | - | CASTGDNYYGYTF | TGTGCCAGTACTGGGGACAACTATTATGGCTACACCTTC